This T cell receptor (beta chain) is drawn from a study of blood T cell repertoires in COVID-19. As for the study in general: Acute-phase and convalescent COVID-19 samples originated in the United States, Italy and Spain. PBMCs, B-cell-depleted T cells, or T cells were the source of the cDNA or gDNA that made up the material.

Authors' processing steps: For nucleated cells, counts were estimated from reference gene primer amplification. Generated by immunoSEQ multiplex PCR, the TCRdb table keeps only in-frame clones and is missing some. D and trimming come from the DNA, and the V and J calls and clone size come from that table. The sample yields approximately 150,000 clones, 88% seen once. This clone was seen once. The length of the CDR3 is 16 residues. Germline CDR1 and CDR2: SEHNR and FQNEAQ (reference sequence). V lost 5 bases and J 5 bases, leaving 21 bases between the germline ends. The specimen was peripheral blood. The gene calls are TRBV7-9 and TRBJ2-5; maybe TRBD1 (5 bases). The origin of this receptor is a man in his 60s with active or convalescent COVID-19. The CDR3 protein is CASSRWTSLMLETQYF. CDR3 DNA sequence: TGTGCCAGCAGCCGCTGGACAAGTCTAATGCTGGAGACCCAGTACTTC.